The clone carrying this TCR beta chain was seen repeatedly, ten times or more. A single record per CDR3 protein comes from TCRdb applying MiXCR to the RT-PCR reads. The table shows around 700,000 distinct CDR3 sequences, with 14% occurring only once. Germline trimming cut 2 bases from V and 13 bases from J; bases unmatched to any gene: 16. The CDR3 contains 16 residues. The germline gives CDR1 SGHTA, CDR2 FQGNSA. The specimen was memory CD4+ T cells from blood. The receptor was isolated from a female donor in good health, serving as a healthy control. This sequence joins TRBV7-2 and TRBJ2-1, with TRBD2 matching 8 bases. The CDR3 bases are TGTGCCAGCAGCTTACTCAACCCGGGAGGGGGAGGGCCCCAGTTCTTC. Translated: CASSLLNPGGGGPQFF.